This T cell receptor (beta chain) was sequenced for a study of early T cells in non-severe SARS-CoV-2 infection. Background on the study: It was bulk RNA from unsorted whole blood that was sequenced, and the chains were unpaired.

Looked up from germline, CDR1 is MNHNS and CDR2 is SASEGT. The CDR3 consists of 12 residues. The ends lost 6 bases at V and 3 bases at J; junction bases unmatched: 2. Notes on this clonotype: Its antigen is unidentified.

Whole-study results and caveats: Private and CD4 specificities were missed by VDJdb matching, skewed to anti-spike CD8.

Each cDNA molecule carried a unique molecular identifier. TCRdb used MiXCR to reprocess the 5' RACE reads, holding one entry per CDR3 protein. This sample yields about 48,000 distinct CDR3 sequences, of which about 7.8% are seen a single time; 5% to 6.5% belongs to the top ten. The clonotype originates from an adult who was a healthcare worker with PCR-confirmed SARS-CoV-2 infection or an uninfected control (not recorded which). V is TRBV6-1 and J is TRBJ2-7, with 7 bases identical to TRBD2. Sequencing was done on a sample of whole blood. CDR3 sequence reads: CASRERGYEQYF. CDR3 nucleotides: TGTGCCAGCAGGGAGCGGGGCTACGAGCAGTACTTC.